This T cell receptor beta chain was captured by sequencing in a study of cytomegalovirus exposure and HLA in healthy donors. Whole-study findings and limits: Rarity held for most TCR sequences, but there were some public TCRs that occurred in many donors. In vitro data verified a few CMV-associated chains as specific for CMV antigens. The study recorded fewer than 200 TCR beta chains that were cytomegalovirus-associated.

Some clones are missing from TCRdb's copy, which holds only in-frame ones; the method was immunoSEQ multiplex PCR. The table shows some 84,000 clones, with about nine tenths occurring only once. A remark on this clone: Its antigen is not known.

CDR3 length: 15 amino acids. Trimming removed 2 bases at V and 2 bases at J, with 10 bases between. Germline CDR1 and CDR2: MGHDK and SYGVNS. The sequencing input was PBMCs. V and J are TRBV25-1 and TRBJ1-5; TRBD1 is a possible D gene (6 bases). The receptor comes from a young man in good health and CMV-seronegative. The CDR3 DNA reads as TGTGCCAGCAGTGAAACAGGGCTAGGCAATCAGCCCCAGCATTTT. Protein: CASSETGLGNQPQHF.